The 23 T cell receptor beta chains presented below share a single source sample, sequenced in a study of CD8+CD57+ T cells in acquired aplastic anemia. Researchers used genomic DNA as the template to profile TCR beta VDJ and CDR3. TCRdb re-called the reads through MiXCR, storing one row per CDR3 protein. The sample carries about 120,000 distinct CDR3 sequences, almost 40% recorded once. Only patients with CD8+CD57+ cell expansion on flow cytometry were chosen for sequencing. What was sequenced was sorted CD4+, CD8+, or CD8+CD57+ T cells (not recorded which) from PBMCs. The receptors were gathered from a human donor with aplastic anemia.

The chain combines TRBV2 with TRBJ1-2, with TRBD1 as a possible D gene (5 bases). Trimming removed 7 bases at V and 7 bases at J, with 16 bases between. CDR1 is SNHLY, CDR2 FYNNEI, per germline. This CDR3 is built from 13 residues. CDR3 sequence reads: CASTPRGVGGYTF. The CDR3 DNA reads TGTGCCAGCACTCCCCGGGGGGTCGGTGGCTACACCTTC.

This clonotype was seen ten or more times. This CDR3 is CASTIGAGGNSPLHF. The DNA of the CDR3 is TGTGCCAGCACCATTGGGGCAGGGGGTAATTCACCCCTCCACTTT. V usage is TRBV27 and J usage is TRBJ1-6, with TRBD1 matching over 7 bases. The CDR3 is 15 amino acids. Germline CDR1 is MNHEY and CDR2 is SMNVEV (reference sequence). V gave up 7 bases and J gave up 6 bases; unmatched junction bases: 9.

The rearrangement joins TRBV25-1 to TRBJ1-1; weak D call: TRBD1 (5 bases). The length of the CDR3 is 15 residues. V lost 4 bases and J 4 bases, leaving 16 bases between the germline ends. Germline loops: CDR1 MGHDK, CDR2 SYGVNS. CDR3 sequence reads: CASSAWEQASTEAFF. In DNA form, the CDR3 reads TGTGCCAGCAGTGCGTGGGAACAGGCGAGCACTGAAGCTTTCTTT.

This clonotype has at least ten counts. J is TRBJ2-7 and V is TRBV11-2; D unclear. V dropped 5 bases and J dropped 4 bases, with 15 bases sitting between them. CDR1 and CDR2 (germline): SGHAT, FQNNGV. The CDR3 runs to 14 residues. The CDR3 loop reads CASSRTITEYEQYF. CDR3 nucleotide sequence: TGTGCCAGCAGCAGAACGATAACAGAGTACGAGCAGTACTTC.

The chain employs TRBV29-1 and TRBJ1-1; TRBD1 aligns across 7 bases. Trimming at V came to 3 bases and at J to 0 bases, leaving 4 bases not matched to a gene. In germline, CDR1 is SQVTM, CDR2 ANQGSEA. This CDR3 region has 14 residues. This chain's CDR3 is CSVEPGGMNTEAFF. CDR3 DNA sequence: TGCAGCGTTGAGCCAGGGGGTATGAACACTGAAGCTTTCTTT.

The chain is built from TRBV3-1 and TRBJ2-5, with 7 bases matching TRBD1. CDR1 and CDR2 from the germline V gene are LGHDT and YNNKEL (reference sequence). The CDR3 loop spans 12 amino acids. Trimming at V came to 4 bases and at J to 10 bases, leaving 6 bases not matched to a gene. The CDR3 spells CASSLRGSVQYF. As DNA, the CDR3 is TGTGCCAGCAGCCTCAGGGGGAGTGTCCAGTACTTC.

This clonotype was seen more than once but under ten times. This rearrangement joins TRBV2 to TRBJ2-7; 8 bases line up with TRBD1. After removal of 7 bases from V and 5 bases from J, the junction contained 10 bases not matched to a gene. The CDR3 extends over 14 amino acids. Germline assignment: CDR1 SNHLY and CDR2 FYNNEI. In DNA, the CDR3 is TGTGCCAGCATAGGGGACAGGACCGGTGACGAGCAGTACTTC. Its protein product is CASIGDRTGDEQYF.

This clonotype was seen repeatedly, ten times or more. CDR3 DNA sequence: TGTGCCAGCAGCGTAGTAACTGAGGGGGCTGAAGCTTTCTTT. Translating it yields CASSVVTEGAEAFF. This chain connects TRBV9 to TRBJ1-1; D is perhaps TRBD1 (6 bases). The germline V gene encodes CDR1 SGDLS and CDR2 YYNGEE. Trimming pared 0 bases from V and 6 bases from J, leaving 12 bases between. The CDR3 is 14 residues long. The complete variable domain, with remaining parts taken from reference TRBV9 and TRBJ1-1, reads DSGVTQTPKHLITATGQRVTLRCSPRSGDLSVYWYQQSLDQGLQFLIQYYNGEERAKGNILERFSAQQFPDLHSELNLSSLELGDSALYFCASSVVTEGAEAFFGQGTRLTVV.

This clonotype was seen many times. The V gene is TRBV7-2, the J gene TRBJ2-7; possible D gene TRBD2, 6 bases. The length of the CDR3 is 13 residues. Trimming took 3 bases from V and 3 from J, leaving 9 bases between them. CDR1 SGHTA and CDR2 FQGNSA come from the germline V gene. The CDR3 coding sequence is TGTGCCAGCAGCTTTACCGGGGGCTACGAGCAGTACTTC. Its protein is CASSFTGGYEQYF.

The gene calls are TRBV11-2 and TRBJ2-2; 10 positions match TRBD2. Trimming at V came to 3 bases and at J to 11 bases, leaving 9 bases not matched to a gene. The CDR3 loop spans 15 amino acids. Looked up from germline, CDR1 is SGHAT and CDR2 is FQNNGV. The CDR3 coding sequence is TGTGCCAGCAGCTTGACCCGGGCTAGCGGGGGTGAGCTGTTTTTT. Protein sequence: CASSLTRASGGELFF. The full variable domain, its missing parts supplied by reference TRBV11-2 and TRBJ2-2, is EAGVAQSPRYKIIEKRQSVAFWCNPISGHATLYWYQQILGQGPKLLIQFQNNGVVDDSQLPKDRFSAERLKGVDSTLKIQPAKLEDSAVYLCASSLTRASGGELFFGEGSRLTVL.

This clonotype was detected many times. The CDR3 DNA is TGTGCTAGTGGTAAGGGAATAGGCGGCTACACCTTC. It specifies CASGKGIGGYTF. The chain links TRBV12-5 to TRBJ1-2; D gene unclear. With 5 bases removed from V and 8 bases from J, the gap between germline ends came to 12 bases. Germline CDR1 LGHNT, CDR2 FRNRAP. The CDR3 length is 12 residues.

To note about this clonotype: Its ends do not fully match the called genes, so a read error is possible. This chain connects TRBV10-3 to TRBJ2-7, with TRBD1 matching 9 bases. Per the germline V gene, CDR1 is ENHRY and CDR2 is SYGVKD. This CDR3 has 13 residues. CDR3 sequence (DNA): TGTGCCATCAGCCCGGGACAGGGCTCACCATTAGCCTTC. Its protein product is CAISPGQGSPLAF.

Concerning this clonotype: It is likely a read error, because the conserved phenylalanine at the end of the CDR3 is missing. This rearrangement joins TRBV7-6 to TRBJ1-6; 7 bases are shared with TRBD1. This CDR3 has 14 residues. Germline values: CDR1 SGHVS, CDR2 FNYEAQ. The CDR3 sequence is CAREGAHYNSPLHL. CDR3 nucleotide sequence: TGTGCTAGGGAGGGGGCCCACTATAATTCACCCCTCCACCTT.

A few counts support this clonotype. V and J are TRBV12-3 or TRBV12-4 and TRBJ2-1, with TRBD2 matching 15 bases. V lost 4 bases and J lost 5; bases outside the gene matches: 12. The CDR3 extends over 19 amino acids. CDR3 sequence: CASSSIGLAGGNLHNEQFF. The DNA for the CDR3 is TGTGCCAGCAGTTCCATAGGACTAGCGGGGGGGAATCTCCACAATGAGCAGTTCTTC.

In its sample, this clonotype was seen many times. V gene TRBV7-2 combines with J gene TRBJ2-7; a possible D gene is TRBD2 (6 bases). This CDR3 region has 15 residues. CDR1 and CDR2 (germline): SGHTA, FQGNSA. V dropped 5 bases and J dropped 4 bases, with 18 bases sitting between them. In DNA form, the CDR3 reads TGTGCCAGCAGCCCAGGGAGCCTAGCGACTTACGAGCAGTACTTC. Amino acid sequence: CASSPGSLATYEQYF.

This clonotype showed up just once. Compared with germline, one end of the junction differs, possibly owing to a read error. The V call is TRBV12-3 or TRBV12-4, the J call TRBJ2-7; 10 positions match TRBD2. The CDR3 has 16 residues. The CDR3 here is CASSHVTSGHTYEQYF. Here the CDR3 DNA reads TGCGCCAGCAGCCACGTGACTAGCGGGCACACCTACGAGCAGTACTTC.

There are many counts of this clonotype. The V gene is TRBV20-1, the J gene TRBJ2-3, with TRBD2 as a possible D gene (6 bases). The CDR3 has 13 amino acids. Germline V gene lookup returns CDR1 DFQATT and CDR2 SNEGSKA (reference sequence). Trimming took 6 bases from V and 3 from J, leaving 13 bases between them. In DNA, the CDR3 is TGCAGTGCGGCTCTGGGGGGAACAGATACGCAGTATTTT. This gives the protein CSAALGGTDTQYF.

This clonotype was counted once. This chain connects TRBV10-2 to TRBJ2-7; D unresolved. Trimming took 2 bases from V and 4 from J, leaving 15 bases between them. The CDR3 is 15 residues long. CDR1 is WSHSY, CDR2 SAAADI, per germline. The CDR3 here is CASSEVAGNRYEQYF. Here the CDR3 DNA reads TGCGCCAGCAGTGAGGTTGCAGGAAATCGGTACGAGCAGTACTTC.

The CDR3 protein is CASSPQRPDGYTF. CDR3 DNA: TGTGCCAGCAGTCCACAGAGACCCGATGGCTACACCTTC. This chain links TRBV2 with TRBJ1-2; D ambiguous. Germline values: CDR1 SNHLY, CDR2 FYNNEI. Trimming stripped 5 bases from V and 6 bases from J, with 13 bases between. CDR3 length equals 13 residues.

This chain connects TRBV11-2 to TRBJ2-2; 8 nucleotides line up with TRBD1. The CDR3 is 18 residues long. Trimming at V came to 3 bases and at J to 6 bases, leaving 15 bases not matched to a gene. Germline V gene data show CDR1 as SGHAT and CDR2 as FQNNGV. The CDR3 DNA follows: TGTGCCAGCAGCTTGGGGCCTTTTGCCGGGACAGGAGCCGGGGAGCTGTTTTTT. Its protein is CASSLGPFAGTGAGELFF.

Many counts were recorded for this clonotype. The V and J genes are TRBV7-6 and TRBJ1-4; D might be TRBD1 (6 bases). The germline gives CDR1 SGHVS, CDR2 FNYEAQ. Trimming took off 5 bases at V and 2 bases at J, with 21 bases between the two ends. This CDR3 is 18 amino acids long. Here the CDR3 reads CASSSISLGGGTNEKLFF. CDR3 bases: TGTGCCAGCAGCAGTATATCCCTCGGGGGCGGTACTAATGAAAAACTGTTTTTT.

This rearrangement joins TRBV2 to TRBJ1-2; D uncertain. V was clipped by 10 bases and J by 8 bases, with 17 bases between them. This CDR3 contains 12 residues. Germline lookup yields CDR1 SNHLY and CDR2 FYNNEI. CDR3 residues: CAISRDTGGYTF. CDR3 sequence (DNA): TGTGCCATCAGCCGCGACACTGGAGGCTACACCTTC.

Ten or more counts support this clonotype. This chain links TRBV7-2 with TRBJ2-7, with 7 bases that match TRBD2. Trimming took 0 bases from V and 0 from J; bases not matched to a gene: 2. Per germline, CDR1 SGHTA and CDR2 FQGNSA. This CDR3 region has 15 residues. CDR3 residues: CASSLAGGSSYEQYF. The CDR3 DNA reads TGTGCCAGCAGCTTAGCTGGCGGGAGCTCCTACGAGCAGTACTTC.